The sequence of this T cell receptor (beta chain) was determined in a study of blood T cell repertoires in COVID-19. Under the authors' procedure: Nucleated cell number was recorded as an estimate derived from reference gene primer amplification. The table came from immunoSEQ multiplex PCR; TCRdb's copy has only in-frame clones and leaves some out. Clonal size and the V and J genes are those of that table, whereas D and trimming came from the DNA. In the table there are about 180,000 clones, approximately 85% of which are singletons. Participants were aged about 18 to 90 years, lived in around 25 US areas, and enrolled virtually. Participant-reported clinical history was the basis for cohort assignment. The CDR3 spans 15 residues. Germline CDR1 reads MNHEY; CDR2 reads SMNVEV (reference sequence). J gave up 7 bases and V 2 bases, and 3 bases lay outside the gene matches.

This clonotype originated in a man aged 40-55 years who had recovered from COVID-19. The sequenced material came from PBMCs or T cells enriched from blood (not recorded which). The rearrangement joins TRBV27 to TRBJ2-2; 11 bases map to TRBD1. CDR3 in DNA: TGTGCCAGCAGTTTAGGGACAGGGGGTGGCGGGGAGCTGTTTTTT. Translating it yields CASSLGTGGGGELFF.